Sequencing of this T cell receptor (beta chain) was carried out in a study of T cells in Graves' hyperthyroidism and ophthalmopathy (dated by TCRdb to the late 2010s). At the level of the whole study: Peripheral blood was collected at initial diagnosis, before any treatment. Once sampling was done, hyperthyroidism patients were given methimazole at a starting dose of 30 mg daily, whereas ophthalmopathy patients were given high-dose intravenous methylprednisolone. To identify distinguishing TCR V-J signatures, a discovery cohort of around 100 patients was used, comprising 40 to 45 with Graves' ophthalmopathy and around 60 with stable Graves' hyperthyroidism. According to the paper, TCR Vbeta CDR3 sequencing was carried out on over 130 peripheral blood samples, which came from over 40 ophthalmopathy, about 75 hyperthyroidism and around 17 progressor patients. In addition, the study compared T-cell repertoires in thyroid tissue and in blood from roughly 6 Graves' hyperthyroidism patients. The 95 to 100 discovery patients were randomly divided into training and test sets at a 7:3 ratio. Prospective prediction of ophthalmopathy was tested in an independent validation cohort consisting of 18 hyperthyroidism patients and about 17 patients who later progressed to ophthalmopathy.

Study-wide findings and limitations: Blood samples also contained most of the expanded thyroid clonotypes (frequency above 0.001), which suggests that blood repertoires may reflect thyroid immune responses. In validation, the model predicted progression to ophthalmopathy with approximately 71% sensitivity and roughly 75% specificity, a median of about six months before onset. Sample size was not statistically predetermined, and investigators were not blinded to group allocation. In cross-validation, a model built on a 13 V-J signature told ophthalmopathy apart from stable hyperthyroidism with 85% to 90% sensitivity and around 81% specificity, and in testing the same model reached 80%/75%.

The germline V gene encodes CDR1 DFQATT and CDR2 SNEGSKA (reference sequence). V loses 1 base at its end and J loses 2 bases; junction bases beyond the gene matches: 5. The CDR3 sequence holds 17 residues, the cysteine and phenylalanine included. Only CDR3 DNA is held: 51 bases, read in frame from base 1. Turning to this clonotype: No antigen is known for it. Base qualities are missing; no much larger clone stands one base away.

Stable Graves' hyperthyroidism was defined as no progression to ophthalmopathy during 18 months of follow-up. Hyperthyroidism patients were newly diagnosed, had a disease duration of under 2 months, and were aged 18 to 65 years. Exclusion was applied to patients with uncontrolled infections, other autoimmune diseases, pregnancy or lactation. Clinical symptoms, serum thyroxine and TRAb, thyroid ultrasound, and orbital computed tomography formed the basis for the diagnoses. PBMCs were isolated from more than 9 ml of fresh peripheral blood by Ficoll-Paque density gradient centrifugation. Trizol reagent was used to extract total RNA, and RNA quality was then checked on an Agilent 2100 Bioanalyzer. The TCR beta CDR3 regions were amplified from RNA transcripts. A first-round RT-PCR of the TCR CDR3 used the HTBI primer set with the Qiagen OneStep RT-PCR kit. Libraries were constructed in a second round of multiplex PCR, after which size selection and purification were performed. Libraries were sequenced paired-end with 100 bp reads on an Illumina HiSeq2000. Regarding the original processing steps: SOAPnuke was used to process the raw data, removing reads that contained adapters or uncalled bases, had a mean Phred below 15, or lacked an exact match to the constant primer or identifier. COPE v1.2.5 was used to merge high-quality paired reads, and clonotypes were defined as unique nucleotide sequences. Clonotypes were aligned to IMGT TRBV, TRBD and TRBJ reference segments using MiTCR v1.1. Only V-J combinations with frequency above 0.0001, covering 99% to 99.2% of repertoires, were analysed. A TCS score was defined as the ratio between F50 (clonal expansion) and ExV (chaos), using BLOSUM62-based TCRdist between CDR3 peptides within each V-J. Welch's t-statistics and random forest reduced roughly 530 V-J features to roughly 13, which were used in a naive Bayes classifier (R e1071). Using fastp trimming at Q25 and MiXCR clonotype assembly, TCRdb reanalyzed the public sequencing data and kept in-frame beta chains. Rows matching on CDR3 protein sequence are summarized as one entry with the most common DNA and genes. These V and J calls are TCRdb output, not the study's own analysis. Across this sample there are approximately 400,000 distinct CDR3 sequences, with around 16% seen only once. The ten largest clones capture approximately 8% of the sample.

Sequences were obtained from blood. Rearrangement joined TRBV20-1 to TRBJ2-3, with TRBD2 identical over 14 junction bases. The clonotype was recovered from a young woman with Graves' hyperthyroidism. The CDR3 protein sequence reads: CSARAGLAGGFTDTQYF. The sequenced DNA is TGCAGTGCTAGAGCCGGACTAGCGGGGGGCTTCACAGATACGCAGTATTTT.